Presented here are 21 T cell receptor beta chains from one specimen sequenced in a study of blood T cell repertoires in COVID-19. TCRdb's copy holds only in-frame clones and misses some; the assay was immunoSEQ multiplex PCR. Of approximately 170,000 clones in the sample, 80% to 85% were seen once. Sequencing used peripheral blood. The receptors were sampled from a human donor with acute or convalescent COVID-19. The donor label of this sample is uncertain.

V gene TRBV2 combines with J gene TRBJ1-3; D is possibly TRBD1 (6 bases). CDR3 length: 12 residues. Germline V CDR1 and CDR2: SNHLY, FYNNEI. Trimming removed 7 bases at V and 10 bases at J, with 14 bases between. The CDR3 region is CASKEDGTTIYF. The CDR3 DNA follows: TGTGCCAGCAAAGAGGACGGGACAACCATATATTTT.

The J gene is TRBJ1-1, the V gene TRBV29-1, with a weak D call TRBD1 (6 bases). Germline lookup yields CDR1 SQVTM and CDR2 ANQGSEA. The CDR3 consists of 13 residues. The V and J ends lost 6 bases and 3 bases respectively, with 14 bases between them. CDR3 DNA: TGCAGCGTCCAGGGGAATAGGGACACTGAAGCTTTCTTT. Translated, it gives CSVQGNRDTEAFF.

The chain combines TRBV7-2 with TRBJ2-7, with D tentatively TRBD2 (5 bases). Trimming stripped 4 bases from V and 7 bases from J, with 17 bases between. CDR1 and CDR2 (germline): SGHTA, FQGNSA. The CDR3 runs to 14 residues. CDR3 amino acids: CASSSGGRPGEQYF. Here the CDR3 DNA reads TGTGCCAGCAGCTCCGGAGGACGGCCGGGAGAGCAGTACTTC.

Concerning this clone: In the same sample, other DNA sequences code for this CDR3. This chain joins TRBV18 and TRBJ1-5; no definite D call. Trimming left V 1 base short and J 5 bases short, with 9 bases between. This CDR3 comprises 14 residues. The germline gives CDR1 KGHSH, CDR2 LQKENI. This CDR3 is CASSPRGGDQPQHF. The CDR3 DNA reads TGTGCCAGCTCACCACGAGGAGGAGATCAGCCCCAGCATTTT.

The chain carries TRBV28 and TRBJ2-7; 9 positions match TRBD1. V dropped 6 bases and J dropped 4; count of bases not matched to a gene: 7. This CDR3 contains 14 residues. Per germline, CDR1 MDHEN and CDR2 SYDVKM. This CDR3 reads CASSRTGTGYEQYF. For the CDR3, the DNA is TGTGCCAGCAGCCGAACCGGGACAGGGTACGAGCAGTACTTC.

This clone was detected a few times. The chain has TRBV28 and TRBJ2-7; 7 nucleotides agree with TRBD2. The CDR3 extends over 14 amino acids. V lost 7 bases, J lost 1 base, and 7 bases stayed unmatched. Germline CDR1 reads MDHEN; CDR2 reads SYDVKM. The CDR3 coding sequence is TGTGCCAGCACCCCGGGAGGCCAGTCCTACGAGCAGTACTTC. This sequence encodes CASTPGGQSYEQYF.

The J gene is TRBJ1-2, the V gene TRBV28; D uncertain. The V and J ends lost 5 bases and 9 bases respectively, with 13 bases between them. The CDR3 runs to 12 residues. Per the germline V gene, CDR1 is MDHEN and CDR2 is SYDVKM. CDR3 bases: TGTGCCAGCAGTAACTCCCACAGTAGCTACACCTTC. Protein: CASSNSHSSYTF.

This rearrangement joins TRBV10-1 to TRBJ2-2; 9 nucleotides agree with TRBD1. From germline, CDR1 is WNHNN and CDR2 SYGVQD (reference sequence). The V segment lost 10 bases and the J segment 1 base; nucleotides outside the gene matches: 10. This CDR3 comprises 16 residues. The CDR3 DNA reads as TGCGCCAAACCGGGACAGGGAATAATGAACACCGGGGAGCTGTTTTTT. Amino acids: CAKPGQGIMNTGELFF.

About this clone: Other DNA sequences in the same sample also yield this CDR3. This chain links TRBV11-2 with TRBJ2-2; D ambiguous. CDR3 length: 15 amino acids. Germline V gene lookup returns CDR1 SGHAT and CDR2 FQNNGV. V was clipped by 5 bases and J by 3 bases, with 13 bases between them. The CDR3 DNA sequence: TGTGCCAGCAGCCCATATCGCCCGGACACCGGGGAGCTGTTTTTT. Amino acids: CASSPYRPDTGELFF.

The V and J genes are TRBV30 and TRBJ2-3; TRBD2 agrees at 9 bases. The CDR3 covers 13 residues. Trimming at V came to 5 bases and at J to 3 bases, leaving 3 bases not matched to a gene. CDR1 is GTSNPN, CDR2 SVGIG, per germline (reference sequence). The CDR3 region is CAWGGGETDTQYF. The CDR3 DNA is TGTGCCTGGGGCGGGGGGGAAACAGATACGCAGTATTTT.

This clone was seen only a few times. The chain employs TRBV6-1 and TRBJ2-5, with a possible D match to TRBD1 (5 bases). CDR1 and CDR2 (germline): MNHNS, SASEGT. CDR3 length equals 15 residues. V lost 2 bases and J lost 2, with 12 bases in between. The CDR3 nucleotides read TGTGCCAGCAGTGAATTCGGCACAGGTCAAGAGACCCAGTACTTC. This translates into CASSEFGTGQETQYF.

This chain connects TRBV3-1 (or the pseudogene TRBV3-2) to TRBJ1-1; possibly TRBD1 for D (5 bases). The CDR3 has 12 amino acids. V was trimmed by 1 base and J by 10 bases, leaving 10 bases between them. Germline lookup yields CDR1 LGHDT and CDR2 YNNKEL (reference sequence). Here the CDR3 reads CASSQAGLGAFF. The CDR3 nucleotides are TGTGCCAGCAGCCAAGCGGGACTGGGAGCTTTCTTT.

The CDR3 loop reads CASSNQGGKAEAFF. The CDR3 DNA reads TGTGCCAGTAGTAATCAGGGGGGTAAGGCTGAAGCTTTCTTT. The rearrangement uses TRBV19 and TRBJ1-1; 7 positions agree with TRBD1. The CDR3 loop spans 14 amino acids. The germline gives CDR1 LNHDA, CDR2 SQIVND (reference sequence). V gave up 4 bases and J gave up 6 bases; unmatched junction bases: 8.

The chain has TRBV6-5 and TRBJ1-2, with D uncertain. Germline-derived CDR1 and CDR2 are MNHEY and SVGAGI. Trimming pared 4 bases from V and 0 bases from J, leaving 12 bases between. This CDR3 spans 15 amino acids. CDR3 in amino acids: CASSSDGVANYGYTF. In nucleotides, the CDR3 is TGTGCCAGCAGTTCCGACGGGGTAGCTAACTATGGCTACACCTTC.

This clone was counted ten times or more. The chain combines TRBV4-2 with TRBJ1-2; D perhaps matches TRBD1 (6 bases). Trimming removed 1 base at V and 4 bases at J, with 28 bases between. CDR3 length equals 20 residues. Germline lookup yields CDR1 LGHNA and CDR2 YNFKEQ. CDR3 in DNA: TGTGCCAGCAGCCAAGTTAACTTGGTAGAGGGAAGAGGGGGGGGCTATGGCTACACCTTC. Its protein product is CASSQVNLVEGRGGGYGYTF.

This clone was seen only a few times. The chain joins TRBV18 to TRBJ2-7; 7 nucleotides line up with TRBD1. The CDR3 spans 14 residues. Germline V CDR1 and CDR2: KGHSH, LQKENI. The V gene end was trimmed by 2 bases and the J gene end by 2 bases; junction bases not matched to a gene: 3. The CDR3 coding sequence is TGTGCCAGCTCACCATCGACAGGGACCTACGAGCAGTACTTC. Amino acid sequence: CASSPSTGTYEQYF.

The gene calls are TRBV12-3 or TRBV12-4 and TRBJ2-3; D gene ambiguous. CDR3 length: 12 residues. V was clipped by 7 bases and J by 4 bases, with 9 bases between them. Here the CDR3 DNA reads TGTGCCAGCACACCCAGGCCAGATACGCAGTATTTT. This encodes CASTPRPDTQYF.

The chain links TRBV2 to TRBJ2-1; 13 positions match TRBD2. V gave up 6 bases and J gave up 6 bases; unmatched junction bases: 8. This CDR3 has 16 residues. Germline lookup yields CDR1 SNHLY and CDR2 FYNNEI. The CDR3 protein is CASSGPGLAGTNEQFF. The CDR3 DNA follows: TGTGCCAGCAGCGGACCGGGACTAGCGGGAACCAATGAGCAGTTCTTC.

This chain connects TRBV14 to TRBJ2-4; D is possibly TRBD2 (7 bases). The V end was cut by 3 bases, the J end by 6 bases, with 12 bases between. The length of the CDR3 is 14 residues. Germline V lookup: CDR1 SGHDN, CDR2 FVKESK. CDR3 in amino acids: CASSQGGARNIQYF. The CDR3 coding sequence is TGTGCCAGCAGCCAGGGGGGGGCGCGAAACATTCAGTACTTC.

This clone was detected only once. The chain links TRBV4-2 to TRBJ1-2, with a weak D call TRBD1 (5 bases). Trimming took 0 bases from V and 8 from J, leaving 19 bases between them. CDR1 LGHNA and CDR2 YNFKEQ come from the germline V gene. This CDR3 region has 16 residues. The CDR3 region has the DNA TGTGCCAGCAGCCAAGATCCGAGAGGGGACTATGGAGGCTACACCTTC. Translated: CASSQDPRGDYGGYTF.

This chain connects TRBV7-3 to TRBJ1-1; TRBD1 might be the D (5 bases). The CDR3 loop spans 13 amino acids. CDR1 is SGHTA, CDR2 FQGTGA, per germline. V gave up 4 bases and J gave up 5 bases, with 11 bases separating them. In nucleotides, the CDR3 is TGTGCCAGCAGCTGGGGGGTGGAGACTGAAGCTTTCTTT. Translation gives CASSWGVETEAFF.